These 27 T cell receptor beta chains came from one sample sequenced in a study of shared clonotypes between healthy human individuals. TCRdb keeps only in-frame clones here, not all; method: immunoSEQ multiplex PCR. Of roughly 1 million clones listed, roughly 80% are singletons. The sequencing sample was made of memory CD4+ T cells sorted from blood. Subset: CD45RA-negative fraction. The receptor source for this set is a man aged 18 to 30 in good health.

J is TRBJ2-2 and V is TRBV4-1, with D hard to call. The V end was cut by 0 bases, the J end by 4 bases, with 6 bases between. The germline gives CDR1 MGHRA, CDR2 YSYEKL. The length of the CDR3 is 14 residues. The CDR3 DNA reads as TGCGCCAGCAGCCAAGATCAGGTCACCGGGGAGCTGTTTTTT. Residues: CASSQDQVTGELFF.

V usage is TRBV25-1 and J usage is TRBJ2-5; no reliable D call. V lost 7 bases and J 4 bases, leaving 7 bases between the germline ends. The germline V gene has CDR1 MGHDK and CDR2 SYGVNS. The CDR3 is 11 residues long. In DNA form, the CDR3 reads TGTGCCAGCAACGAAAGAGAGACCCAGTACTTC. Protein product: CASNERETQYF.

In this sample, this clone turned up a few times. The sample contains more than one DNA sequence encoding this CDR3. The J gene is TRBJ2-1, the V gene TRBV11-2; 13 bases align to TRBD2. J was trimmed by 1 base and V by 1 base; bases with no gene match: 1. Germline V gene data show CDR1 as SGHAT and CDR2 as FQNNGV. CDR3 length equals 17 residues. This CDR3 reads CASSLVGLAGSYNEQFF. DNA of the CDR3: TGTGCCAGCAGCTTAGTGGGACTAGCGGGGTCCTACAATGAGCAGTTCTTC.

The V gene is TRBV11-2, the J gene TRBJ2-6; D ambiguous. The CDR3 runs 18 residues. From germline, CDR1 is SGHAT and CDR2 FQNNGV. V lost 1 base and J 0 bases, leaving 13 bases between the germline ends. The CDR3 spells CASSLVGQITSGANVLTF. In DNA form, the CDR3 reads TGTGCCAGCAGCTTAGTGGGTCAGATTACCTCTGGGGCCAACGTCCTGACTTTC.

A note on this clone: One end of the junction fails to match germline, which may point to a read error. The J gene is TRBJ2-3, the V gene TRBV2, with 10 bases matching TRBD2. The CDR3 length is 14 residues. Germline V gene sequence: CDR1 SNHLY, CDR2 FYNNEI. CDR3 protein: CASSSGRVGTSEHF. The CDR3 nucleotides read TGTGCCAGCAGTTCCGGTCGGGTGGGGACTAGCGAACATTTT.

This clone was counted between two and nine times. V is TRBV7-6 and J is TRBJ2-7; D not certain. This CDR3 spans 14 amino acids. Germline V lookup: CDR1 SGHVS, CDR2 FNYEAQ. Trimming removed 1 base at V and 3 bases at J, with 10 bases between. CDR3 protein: CASSLGTPGYEQYF. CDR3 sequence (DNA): TGTGCCAGCAGCTTAGGGACGCCTGGCTACGAGCAGTACTTC.

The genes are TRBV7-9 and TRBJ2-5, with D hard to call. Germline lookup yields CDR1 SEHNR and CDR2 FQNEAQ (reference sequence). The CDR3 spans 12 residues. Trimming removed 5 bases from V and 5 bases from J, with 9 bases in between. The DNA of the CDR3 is TGTGCCAGCAGCCCGCTTTGGGAGACCCAGTACTTC. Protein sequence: CASSPLWETQYF.

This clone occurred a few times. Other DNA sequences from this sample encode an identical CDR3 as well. CDR3 sequence: CAWSVRDRNNSPLHF. CDR3 nucleotide sequence: TGTGCCTGGAGTGTAAGGGACAGAAACAATTCACCCCTCCACTTT. This rearrangement joins TRBV30 to TRBJ1-6; 7 bases fit TRBD1. J lost 7 bases, V lost 0 bases, and 6 bases had no gene match. The CDR3 spans 15 residues. Germline V gene data show CDR1 as GTSNPN and CDR2 as SVGIG (reference sequence).

CDR3 DNA sequence: TGCGCCAGCAGTGAGTCGACAGGAGGGGCGAGCAATCAGCCCCAGCATTTT. Translated: CASSESTGGASNQPQHF. The chain links TRBV10-2 to TRBJ1-5; TRBD1 is a possible D gene (6 bases). Germline CDR1 is WSHSY and CDR2 is SAAADI. The CDR3 runs 17 residues. V lost 0 bases and J lost 1, with 13 bases in between.

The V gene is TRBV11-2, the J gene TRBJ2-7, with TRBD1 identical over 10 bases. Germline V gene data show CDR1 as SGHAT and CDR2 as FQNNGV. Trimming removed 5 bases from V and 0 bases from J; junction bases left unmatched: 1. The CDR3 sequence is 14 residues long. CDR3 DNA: TGTGCCAGCAGCAGGACAGGGGGCTCCTACGAGCAGTACTTC. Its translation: CASSRTGGSYEQYF.

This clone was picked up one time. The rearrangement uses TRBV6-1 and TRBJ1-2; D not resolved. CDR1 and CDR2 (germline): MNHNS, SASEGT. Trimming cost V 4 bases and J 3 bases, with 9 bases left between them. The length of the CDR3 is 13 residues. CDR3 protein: CASSAGRHYGYTF. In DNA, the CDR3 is TGTGCCAGCAGTGCGGGCCGTCACTATGGCTACACCTTC.

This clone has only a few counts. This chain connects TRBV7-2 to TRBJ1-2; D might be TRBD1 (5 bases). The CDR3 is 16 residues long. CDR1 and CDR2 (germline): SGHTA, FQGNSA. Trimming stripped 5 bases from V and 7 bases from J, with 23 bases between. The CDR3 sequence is CASSPDSRGSISGYTF. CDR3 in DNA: TGTGCCAGCAGCCCAGACTCGAGGGGTTCAATTAGTGGCTACACCTTC.

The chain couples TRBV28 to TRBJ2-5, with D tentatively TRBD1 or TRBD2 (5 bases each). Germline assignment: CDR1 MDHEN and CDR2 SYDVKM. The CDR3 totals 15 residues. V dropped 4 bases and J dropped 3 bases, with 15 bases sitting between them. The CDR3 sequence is CASSSGAVKKETQYF. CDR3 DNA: TGTGCCAGCAGTTCCGGGGCGGTCAAAAAAGAGACCCAGTACTTC.

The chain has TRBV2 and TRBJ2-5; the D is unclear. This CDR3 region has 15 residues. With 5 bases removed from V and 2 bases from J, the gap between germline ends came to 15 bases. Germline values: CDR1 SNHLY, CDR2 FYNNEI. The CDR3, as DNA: TGTGCCAGCAGTAGGCCAATGCCCCCACAAGAGACCCAGTACTTC. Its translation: CASSRPMPPQETQYF.

CDR3 sequence: CSPYGIDNGYTF. CDR3 bases: TGCAGCCCCTACGGGATCGACAATGGCTACACCTTC. The rearrangement links TRBV29-1 to TRBJ1-2; D is ambiguous. CDR1 SQVTM and CDR2 ANQGSEA come from the germline V gene. The CDR3 has 12 amino acids. Deletions cut 8 bases from V and 6 bases from J, with 16 bases between. Full variable domain (remainder filled in from reference TRBV29-1 and TRBJ1-2): SAVISQKPSRDICQRGTSLTIQCQVDSQVTMMFWYRQQPGQSLTLIATANQGSEATYESGFVIDKFPISRPNLTFSTLTVSNMSPEDSSIYLCSPYGIDNGYTFGSGTRLTVV.

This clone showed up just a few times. The chain's CDR3 is CASSQLPGADTQYF. In DNA form, the CDR3 reads TGCGCCAGCAGCCAGCTCCCGGGGGCAGATACGCAGTATTTT. This chain connects TRBV4-3 to TRBJ2-3, with a possible D match to TRBD2 (6 bases). The CDR3 contains 14 residues. Per germline, CDR1 LGHNA and CDR2 YSLEER. V dropped 3 bases and J dropped 4 bases, with 11 bases sitting between them.

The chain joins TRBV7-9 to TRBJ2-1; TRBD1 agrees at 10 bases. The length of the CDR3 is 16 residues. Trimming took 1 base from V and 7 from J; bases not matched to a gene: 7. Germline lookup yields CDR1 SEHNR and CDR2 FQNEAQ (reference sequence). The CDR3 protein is CASSLERQGAGNEQFF. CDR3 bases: TGTGCCAGCAGCTTAGAGCGACAGGGGGCAGGGAATGAGCAGTTCTTC.

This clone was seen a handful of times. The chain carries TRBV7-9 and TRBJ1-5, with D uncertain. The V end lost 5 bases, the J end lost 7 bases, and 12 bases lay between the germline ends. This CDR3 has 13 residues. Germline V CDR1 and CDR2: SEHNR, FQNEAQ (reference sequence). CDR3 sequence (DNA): TGTGCCAGCAGCCCTAGGGCAGAACAGCCCCAGCATTTT. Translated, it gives CASSPRAEQPQHF. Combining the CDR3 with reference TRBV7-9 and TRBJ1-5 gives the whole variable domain DTGVSQNPRHKITKRGQNVTFRCDPISEHNRLYWYRQTLGQGPEFLTYFQNEAQLEKSRLLSDRFSAERPKGSFSTLEIQRTEQGDSAMYLCASSPRAEQPQHFGDGTRLSIL.

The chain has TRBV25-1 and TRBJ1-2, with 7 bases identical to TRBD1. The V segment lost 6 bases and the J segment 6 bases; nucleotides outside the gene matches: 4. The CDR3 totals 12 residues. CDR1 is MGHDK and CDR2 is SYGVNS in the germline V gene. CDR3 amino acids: CASSQGVNGYTF. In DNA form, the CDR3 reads TGTGCCAGCAGCCAGGGGGTAAATGGCTACACCTTC.

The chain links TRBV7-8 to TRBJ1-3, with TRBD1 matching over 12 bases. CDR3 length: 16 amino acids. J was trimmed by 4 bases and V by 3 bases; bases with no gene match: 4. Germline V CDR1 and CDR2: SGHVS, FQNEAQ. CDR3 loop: CASSLGQGAFGNTIYF. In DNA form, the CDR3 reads TGTGCCAGCAGCTTGGGACAGGGGGCCTTCGGAAACACCATATATTTT.

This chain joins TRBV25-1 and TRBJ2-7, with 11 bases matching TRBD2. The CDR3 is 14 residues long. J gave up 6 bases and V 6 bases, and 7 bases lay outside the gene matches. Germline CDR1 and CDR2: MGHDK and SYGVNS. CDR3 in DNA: TGTGCCAGCAGGTCAACTAGCGGGGGTGGCGAGCAGTACTTC. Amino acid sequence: CASRSTSGGGEQYF.

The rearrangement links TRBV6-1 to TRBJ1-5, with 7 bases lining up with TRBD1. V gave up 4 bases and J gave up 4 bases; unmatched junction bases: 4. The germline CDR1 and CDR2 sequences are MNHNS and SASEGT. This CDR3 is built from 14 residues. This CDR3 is CASSGQGTNQPQHF. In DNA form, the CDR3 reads TGTGCCAGCAGTGGACAGGGAACTAATCAGCCCCAGCATTTT.

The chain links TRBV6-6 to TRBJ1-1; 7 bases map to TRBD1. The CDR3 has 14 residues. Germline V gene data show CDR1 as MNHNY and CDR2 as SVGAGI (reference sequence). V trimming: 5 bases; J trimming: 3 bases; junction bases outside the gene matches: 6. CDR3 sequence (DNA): TGTGCCAGCAGTATAAGCACAGGGGACACTGAAGCTTTCTTT. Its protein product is CASSISTGDTEAFF.

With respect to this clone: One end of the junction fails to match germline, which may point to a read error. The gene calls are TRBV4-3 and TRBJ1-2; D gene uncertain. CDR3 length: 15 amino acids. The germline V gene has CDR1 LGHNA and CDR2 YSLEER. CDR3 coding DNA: TGCGCCAGCAGCAAAGATGAAGGAGGGCTCTATGGCTACACCTTC. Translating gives CASSKDEGGLYGYTF.

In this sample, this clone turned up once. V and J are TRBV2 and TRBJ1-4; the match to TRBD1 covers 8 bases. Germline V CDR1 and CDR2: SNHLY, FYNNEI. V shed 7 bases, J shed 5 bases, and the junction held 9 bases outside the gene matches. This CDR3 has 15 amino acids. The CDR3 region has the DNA TGTGCCAGCACCCTACAGGGGACAGGAAATGAAAAACTGTTTTTT. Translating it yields CASTLQGTGNEKLFF.

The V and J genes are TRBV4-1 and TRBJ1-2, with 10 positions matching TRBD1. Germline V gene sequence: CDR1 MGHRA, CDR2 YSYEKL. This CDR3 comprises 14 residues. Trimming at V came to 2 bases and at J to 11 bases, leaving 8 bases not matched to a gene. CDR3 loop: CASSQTSTGGFYTF. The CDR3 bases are TGCGCCAGCAGCCAAACCTCGACAGGGGGCTTTTACACCTTC.

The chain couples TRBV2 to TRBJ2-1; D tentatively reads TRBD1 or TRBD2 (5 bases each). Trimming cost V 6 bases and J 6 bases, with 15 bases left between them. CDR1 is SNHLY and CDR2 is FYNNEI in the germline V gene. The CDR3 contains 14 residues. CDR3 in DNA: TGTGCCAGCAGACCCGGGACCAATGGCAATGAGCAGTTCTTC. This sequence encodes CASRPGTNGNEQFF.